What follows are 5 T cell receptor beta chains derived from one specimen sequenced in a study of blood T cells in healthy people across ages. Next came a second PCR, run for 7 to 11 cycles, which used a sample-barcoded 5' primer along with a J-beta primer mix. Each CDR3 protein is one row after TCRdb ran MiXCR on the 5' RACE reads. The table lists some 780,000 distinct CDR3 sequences, around three fifths of them singletons, with around 25% in the top ten. Material for sequencing was blood. These receptors all stem from a man aged 40-50 years in good health.

Note on this clonotype: The germline gene is not matched at one end of the junction; a read error may be the cause. The chain joins TRBV12-3 or TRBV12-4 to TRBJ2-2; TRBD2 matches at 9 bases. The CDR3 totals 14 residues. The CDR3 here is CASSLAGIAGELFF. DNA of the CDR3: TGTGCCAGCAGTCTAGCGGGAATTGCCGGGGAGCTGTTTTTT.

CDR3 coding DNA: TGTGCCAGCAGCCAAGCCGGGCTTAAAGCTGTATCGAACACTGAAGCTTTCTTT. It is translated as CASSQAGLKAVSNTEAFF. The rearrangement joins TRBV4-2 to TRBJ1-1; D is unclear. The ends were cut back, 1 base at V and 1 base at J, with 19 bases in the middle. Germline V gene sequence: CDR1 LGHNA, CDR2 YNFKEQ. The CDR3 extends over 18 amino acids.

The chain carries TRBV7-2 and TRBJ2-1; possible D gene TRBD1, 5 bases. Matching the DNA end better, TRBJ2-7 makes the J call doubtful. CDR3 length equals 12 residues. Germline V CDR1 and CDR2: SGHTA, FQGNSA. The CDR3 here is CASSKTDNEQYF. Here the CDR3 DNA reads TGTGCCAGCAGCAAAACGGACAATGAGCAGTACTTC.

The chain is built from TRBV6-4 and TRBJ2-3, with 9 bases matching TRBD2. Germline assignment: CDR1 MRHNA and CDR2 SNTAGT. This CDR3 has 15 amino acids. V was clipped by 5 bases and J by 4 bases; unmatched bases: 7. The CDR3 reads CASSPGTSNADTQYF. The CDR3 nucleotides are TGTGCCAGCAGTCCCGGGACTAGCAACGCAGATACGCAGTATTTT.

This clonotype was counted a single time. The V and J genes are TRBV5-1 and TRBJ1-4, with 7 bases that match TRBD1. This CDR3 has 15 residues. The V gene's germline CDR1 is SGHRS and CDR2 YFSETQ. V lost 4 bases, J lost 4 bases, and 7 bases stayed unmatched. CDR3 residues: CASSRTTGSNEKLFF. The DNA for the CDR3 is TGCGCCAGCAGCCGAACGACAGGGAGTAATGAAAAACTGTTTTTT.